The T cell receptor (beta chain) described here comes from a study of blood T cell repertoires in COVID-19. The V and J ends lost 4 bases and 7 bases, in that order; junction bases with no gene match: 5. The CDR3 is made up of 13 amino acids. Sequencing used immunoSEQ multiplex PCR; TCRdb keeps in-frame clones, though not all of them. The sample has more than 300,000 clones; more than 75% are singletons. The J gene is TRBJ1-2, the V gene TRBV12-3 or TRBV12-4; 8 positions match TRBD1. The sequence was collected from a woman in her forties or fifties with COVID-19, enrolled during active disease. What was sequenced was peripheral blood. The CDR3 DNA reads TGTGCCAGCAGTTCGGACAGGGTGGGTGGCTACACCTTC. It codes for CASSSDRVGGYTF.